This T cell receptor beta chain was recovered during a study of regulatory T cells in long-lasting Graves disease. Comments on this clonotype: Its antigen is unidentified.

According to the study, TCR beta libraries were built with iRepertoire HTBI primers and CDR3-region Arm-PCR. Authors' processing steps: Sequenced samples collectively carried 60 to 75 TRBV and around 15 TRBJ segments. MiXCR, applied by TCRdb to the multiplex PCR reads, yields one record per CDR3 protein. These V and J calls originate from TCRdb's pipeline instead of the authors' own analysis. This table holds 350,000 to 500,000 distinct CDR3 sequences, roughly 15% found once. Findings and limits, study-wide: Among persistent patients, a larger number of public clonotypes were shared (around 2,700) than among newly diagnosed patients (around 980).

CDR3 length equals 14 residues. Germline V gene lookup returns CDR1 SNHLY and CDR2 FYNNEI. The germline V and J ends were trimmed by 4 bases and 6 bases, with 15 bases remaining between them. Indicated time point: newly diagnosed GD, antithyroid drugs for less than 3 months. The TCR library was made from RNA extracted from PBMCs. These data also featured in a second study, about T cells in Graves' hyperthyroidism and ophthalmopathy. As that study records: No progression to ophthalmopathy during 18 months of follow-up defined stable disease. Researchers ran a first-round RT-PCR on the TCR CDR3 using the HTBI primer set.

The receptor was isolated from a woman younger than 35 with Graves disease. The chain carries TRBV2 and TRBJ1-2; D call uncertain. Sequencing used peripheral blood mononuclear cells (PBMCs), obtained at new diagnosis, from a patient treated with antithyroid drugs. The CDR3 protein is CASSGAAYNHGYTF. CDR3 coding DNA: TGTGCCAGCAGTGGGGCCGCCTATAATCATGGCTACACCTTC.